Described below is a single T cell receptor beta chain sequence and its context. The junction departs from the called germline gene at one end, perhaps through a read error. This record belongs to a study of long-term antiretroviral therapy in people with HIV. This was the immunoSEQ v3.0 assay at survey level. Target depth was about 35,000-55,000 T-cell genomes per sample. Sequencing used immunoSEQ multiplex PCR; TCRdb keeps in-frame clones, though not all of them. The table shows 27,000 or so clones, with 85% occurring only once. The CDR3 has 15 residues. The germline gives CDR1 SGHRS, CDR2 YFSETQ. The gene calls are TRBV5-1 and TRBJ2-7; TRBD2 agrees at 8 bases. The origin of this receptor is a man aged 40-55 years with HIV. Sample: unsorted PBMCs, taken about 5 years after starting antiretroviral therapy. The CDR3 loop reads CASSPGGGLSNEQYF. The CDR3 DNA is TGCGCCAGCAGCCCGGGAGGGGGGCTCTCCAACGAGCAGTACTTC.